Listed here are 20 T cell receptor beta chains from one sample, sequenced in a study of T cell changes during pregnancy in multiple sclerosis. TCRdb's copy holds only in-frame clones and misses some; the assay was immunoSEQ multiplex PCR. The data hold 79,000 or so clones, with around 85% observed a single time. The sequencing here drew on peripheral blood, taken before pregnancy. The receptors derive from a female donor with multiple sclerosis, enrolled in a pregnancy study.

The V gene is TRBV7-9, the J gene TRBJ2-2, with 7 bases aligning to TRBD1. V lost 4 bases and J lost 6; bases outside the gene matches: 8. This CDR3 comprises 15 residues. Germline V gives CDR1 SEHNR, CDR2 FQNEAQ (reference sequence). The CDR3 DNA reads as TGTGCCAGCAGCTCGAAGGGGACAGAGCCCGGGGAGCTGTTTTTT. It codes for CASSSKGTEPGELFF.

V usage is TRBV2 and J usage is TRBJ1-5, with TRBD1 matching 11 bases. The ends lost 1 base at V and 0 bases at J; junction bases unmatched: 5. The CDR3 sequence is 18 residues long. Germline values: CDR1 SNHLY, CDR2 FYNNEI. CDR3 loop: CASSEGTGGFYSNQPQHF. The CDR3 coding sequence is TGTGCCAGCAGTGAAGGGACAGGGGGCTTTTATAGCAATCAGCCCCAGCATTTT. Drawing the rest from reference TRBV2 and TRBJ1-5, the complete variable domain is EPEVTQTPSHQVTQMGQEVILRCVPISNHLYFYWYRQILGQKVEFLVSFYNNEISEKSEIFDDQFSVERPDGSNFTLKIRSTKLEDSAMYFCASSEGTGGFYSNQPQHFGDGTRLSIL.

This clone showed up just a few times. The rearrangement links TRBV2 to TRBJ2-2; TRBD2 matches 9 bases. The CDR3 contains 16 residues. After removal of 2 bases from V and 3 bases from J, the junction contained 4 bases not matched to a gene. Germline CDR1 SNHLY, CDR2 FYNNEI. The CDR3 nucleotides read TGTGCCAGCAGTGAAATAGCTAGCGGGGACACCGGGGAGCTGTTTTTT. Translated, it gives CASSEIASGDTGELFF.

V is TRBV9 and J is TRBJ2-7; a weak D match, TRBD1 (6 bases). This CDR3 comprises 14 residues. Trimming took 3 bases from V and 2 from J, leaving 12 bases between them. In germline, CDR1 is SGDLS, CDR2 YYNGEE. This CDR3 reads CASSADRFPYEQYF. The DNA for the CDR3 is TGTGCCAGCAGCGCCGACAGGTTTCCCTACGAGCAGTACTTC.

This chain uses TRBV7-9 with TRBJ1-3; 7 nucleotides line up with TRBD1. The CDR3 spans 17 residues. Trimming took 5 bases from V and 0 from J; bases not matched to a gene: 10. The germline V gene has CDR1 SEHNR and CDR2 FQNEAQ (reference sequence). In nucleotides, the CDR3 is TGTGCCAGCAGCGAGCGACAGGGACGATACTCTGGAAACACCATATATTTT. This codes for CASSERQGRYSGNTIYF.

This clone has only one observation. The V and J genes are TRBV10-3 and TRBJ2-5, with 9 positions matching TRBD2. This CDR3 has 14 residues. Germline V gives CDR1 ENHRY, CDR2 SYGVKD. The ends lost 5 bases at V and 2 bases at J; junction bases unmatched: 3. This CDR3 is CAISRLAEQETQYF. CDR3 DNA: TGTGCCATCAGTAGACTAGCGGAACAAGAGACCCAGTACTTC.

The chain links TRBV15 to TRBJ2-3; TRBD2 matches at 16 bases. Germline trimming cut 1 base from V and 3 bases from J; bases unmatched to any gene: 4. Per the germline V gene, CDR1 is LNHNV and CDR2 is YYDKDF (reference sequence). This CDR3 has 18 residues. The CDR3 protein is CATSRGGTSGRETDTQYF. CDR3 sequence (DNA): TGTGCCACCAGCAGAGGGGGGACTAGCGGGAGGGAAACAGATACGCAGTATTTT.

The chain uses TRBV9 and TRBJ2-2; 10 nucleotides align to TRBD1. Per germline, CDR1 SGDLS and CDR2 YYNGEE. This CDR3 spans 18 amino acids. The junction had 7 bases not matched to a gene; V was cut back by 2 bases and J by 0 bases. In nucleotides, the CDR3 is TGTGCCAGCAGCGTGACCGGGACAGGGGCGTCGAACACCGGGGAGCTGTTTTTT. Translating it yields CASSVTGTGASNTGELFF.

The CDR3 sequence is CSARLETQYF. DNA for the CDR3: TGCAGTGCTAGACTAGAGACCCAGTACTTC. The chain couples TRBV20-1 to TRBJ2-5; no reliable D call. V lost 2 bases and J lost 4, with 2 bases in between. CDR1 and CDR2 (germline): DFQATT, SNEGSKA (reference sequence). The CDR3 contains 10 residues.

The V gene is TRBV18, the J gene TRBJ2-7, with 8 bases that match TRBD2. The J segment lost 2 bases and the V segment lost 3 bases, leaving 3 bases of the junction unmatched. The CDR3 totals 14 residues. The germline V gene has CDR1 KGHSH and CDR2 LQKENI. The CDR3 DNA sequence: TGTGCCAGCTCACCGACTAGCGAAACCTACGAGCAGTACTTC. Amino acids: CASSPTSETYEQYF.

J is TRBJ1-2 and V is TRBV7-9; the match to TRBD1 covers 10 bases. Germline-derived CDR1 and CDR2 are SEHNR and FQNEAQ (reference sequence). V lost 3 bases and J lost 8; bases outside the gene matches: 18. This CDR3 spans 18 amino acids. The CDR3 region is CASSLSGTGDLLRDGYTF. The DNA of the CDR3 is TGTGCCAGCAGCTTGTCCGGGACAGGGGATCTTCTTCGAGACGGCTACACCTTC.

V and J are TRBV7-3 and TRBJ2-3, with D maybe TRBD1 (7 bases). The CDR3 length is 14 residues. Trimming pared 2 bases from V and 4 bases from J, leaving 10 bases between. The V gene's germline CDR1 is SGHTA and CDR2 FQGTGA. The CDR3 here is CASSLDREADTQYF. The CDR3 DNA follows: TGTGCCAGCAGCTTAGACAGGGAGGCAGATACGCAGTATTTT.

This clone has a single count. The genes are TRBV6-1 and TRBJ2-7, with TRBD2 matching over 7 bases. This CDR3 is built from 12 residues. In germline, CDR1 is MNHNS, CDR2 SASEGT. V gave up 2 bases and J gave up 6 bases; unmatched junction bases: 1. The CDR3 bases are TGTGCCAGCAGTGAAACGGGGGGCGAGCAGTACTTC. Protein sequence: CASSETGGEQYF.

The chain joins TRBV19 to TRBJ1-2; 10 bases line up with TRBD1. The CDR3 runs to 15 residues. V lost 7 bases and J lost 3; bases outside the gene matches: 8. Germline assignment: CDR1 LNHDA and CDR2 SQIVND (reference sequence). The DNA for the CDR3 is TGTGCCAGTAAACCAACCGGGACAGGGGACTATGGCTACACCTTC. This sequence encodes CASKPTGTGDYGYTF.

The chain couples TRBV4-2 to TRBJ2-1, with D uncertain. The CDR3 sequence is 17 residues long. Trimming took off 4 bases at V and 0 bases at J, with 16 bases between the two ends. Germline V gives CDR1 LGHNA, CDR2 YNFKEQ. CDR3 sequence: CASSRIPILSSYNEQFF. Written as DNA, the CDR3 is TGTGCCAGCAGCCGCATACCAATCCTCAGCTCCTACAATGAGCAGTTCTTC.

This clone has more than one count but fewer than ten. The chain uses TRBV7-3 and TRBJ2-1; 7 nucleotides agree with TRBD1. This CDR3 contains 13 residues. Germline CDR1 SGHTA, CDR2 FQGTGA. V lost 5 bases to trimming and J lost 3 bases; unmatched junction nucleotides: 1. In DNA, the CDR3 is TGTGCCAGCAGCCAGGGGGTCTACAATGAGCAGTTCTTC. This encodes CASSQGVYNEQFF.

J is TRBJ1-1 and V is TRBV7-9; D gene uncertain. The CDR3 is made up of 15 amino acids. The germline V and J ends were trimmed by 2 bases and 1 base, with 11 bases remaining between them. CDR1 SEHNR and CDR2 FQNEAQ come from the germline V gene (reference sequence). CDR3 nucleotides: TGTGCCAGCAGCTTAAACCTTCGGGAGAACACTGAAGCTTTCTTT. Residues: CASSLNLRENTEAFF.

The chain combines TRBV11-2 with TRBJ2-7; TRBD1 is a possible D gene (5 bases). CDR1 SGHAT and CDR2 FQNNGV come from the germline V gene. The CDR3 loop spans 13 amino acids. Trimming took off 5 bases at V and 7 bases at J, with 15 bases between the two ends. In nucleotides, the CDR3 is TGTGCCAGCAGCCAGGGCCCCGCGTGGGAGCAGTACTTC. It specifies CASSQGPAWEQYF.

The chain links TRBV6-4 to TRBJ2-7, with 10 bases aligning to TRBD2. CDR1 is MRHNA, CDR2 SNTAGT, per germline. CDR3 length: 17 amino acids. V was clipped by 8 bases and J by 3 bases; unmatched bases: 16. CDR3 DNA: TGTGCCAGCGGGACGCCTAGCGGGAGTGCCGCACTCTACGAGCAGTACTTC. Its translation is CASGTPSGSAALYEQYF.

This sequence joins TRBV5-1 and TRBJ1-1, with 7 bases matching TRBD1. Unmatched junction bases numbered 7, after V lost 7 bases and J lost 4 bases. Germline V lookup: CDR1 SGHRS, CDR2 YFSETQ. This CDR3 has 13 amino acids. CDR3 amino acids: CASCQGEVTEAFF. CDR3 bases: TGCGCCAGCTGCCAGGGGGAAGTCACTGAAGCTTTCTTT. The complete variable domain, with remaining parts taken from reference TRBV5-1 and TRBJ1-1, reads KAGVTQTPRYLIKTRGQQVTLSCSPISGHRSVSWYQQTPGQGLQFLFEYFSETQRNKGNFPGRFSGRQFSNSRSEMNVSTLELGDSALYLCASCQGEVTEAFFGQGTRLTVV.